This entry concerns a single T cell receptor (beta chain). What it recognizes is unknown. This entry is derived from a study of radiation and T cells in renal cell carcinoma. General study findings and limits: From baseline, blood top tumor clonotypes peaked at 2 weeks post-radiation. No pretreatment tumor biopsies were available for baseline clonotypes.

Profiled with immunoSEQ multiplex PCR; TCRdb holds only in-frame clones, not every one. The table shows some 150,000 clones, with roughly 86% occurring only once. Time point meaning: blood 2 weeks post-SBRT. Treatment noted: 15 Gy SBRT to primary tumor, nephrectomy 4 weeks later. The material sequenced was blood, taken from a patient whose treatment included radiotherapy and nephrectomy. This clonotype was obtained from a woman aged 50 to 65 with renal cell carcinoma.

The DNA of the CDR3 is TGTGCCATCAGAGTAGCGGGGGGGATTACAGATACGCAGTATTTT. This translates into CAIRVAGGITDTQYF. The chain carries TRBV10-3 and TRBJ2-3, with 11 bases that match TRBD2. V was pared by 6 bases and J by 3 bases, with 5 bases of the junction left unmatched. Germline V gene data show CDR1 as ENHRY and CDR2 as SYGVKD. The CDR3 spans 15 residues.